This passage covers 10 T cell receptor beta chains from one sample sequenced in a study of response to subunit inactivated influenza vaccine. TCRdb re-analysed the RT-PCR reads in MiXCR, keeping a single row per CDR3 protein. Among approximately 500,000 distinct CDR3 sequences listed, 10% to 15% were seen once. The sample here was PBMCs from blood, taken 45 days after vaccination. The source is a man between 50 and 59 years old who received an inactivated influenza vaccine.

This clonotype was seen a few times. This chain uses TRBV7-9 with TRBJ1-2; possibly TRBD1 for D (5 bases). V was trimmed by 5 bases and J by 4 bases, leaving 14 bases between them. The CDR3 runs 14 residues. Germline V gene lookup returns CDR1 SEHNR and CDR2 FQNEAQ (reference sequence). The CDR3, as DNA: TGTGCCAGCAGCCCCCGGGGGAGTAGCTATGGCTACACCTTC. Residues: CASSPRGSSYGYTF. Full variable domain (rest looked up from reference TRBV7-9 and TRBJ1-2): DTGVSQNPRHKITKRGQNVTFRCDPISEHNRLYWYRQTLGQGPEFLTYFQNEAQLEKSRLLSDRFSAERPKGSFSTLEIQRTEQGDSAMYLCASSPRGSSYGYTFGSGTRLTVV.

CDR3 in amino acids: CASSDSGQRLYF. CDR3 DNA: TGTGCCAGCAGTGACTCCGGACAAAGGTTGTACTTC. This chain connects TRBV6-4 to TRBJ2-7; tentatively, D is TRBD1 (5 bases). Trimming removed 0 bases from V and 12 bases from J, with 12 bases in between. The CDR3 is made up of 12 amino acids. Germline CDR1 and CDR2: MRHNA and SNTAGT.

This clonotype was picked up a small number of times. V and J are TRBV6-1 and TRBJ1-2, with 8 bases that match TRBD1. The junction had 5 bases not matched to a gene; V was cut back by 6 bases and J by 2 bases. This CDR3 spans 14 amino acids. Germline CDR1 is MNHNS and CDR2 is SASEGT. The CDR3 sequence is CASRFTGGNYGYTF. The CDR3 coding sequence is TGTGCCAGCAGGTTCACAGGGGGAAACTATGGCTACACCTTC.

This clonotype was found many times. The chain employs TRBV20-1 and TRBJ2-1; 10 bases align to TRBD2. This CDR3 contains 17 residues. CDR1 and CDR2 from the germline V gene are DFQATT and SNEGSKA (reference sequence). Trimming cost V 1 base and J 2 bases; bases outside gene matches: 8. The CDR3 bases are TGCAGTGCTAGAGTAAATTCTGGACTAGCGGCCTACAATGAGCAGTTCTTC. Encoded protein: CSARVNSGLAAYNEQFF.

This clonotype turned up a few times. The V and J genes are TRBV12-3 or TRBV12-4 and TRBJ1-2, with D hard to call. V was cut by 4 bases and J by 4 bases, with 13 bases left in between. The CDR3 runs to 14 residues. The CDR3 is CASSSPVRPYGYTF. CDR3 DNA: TGTGCCAGCAGTTCCCCCGTTAGGCCCTATGGCTACACCTTC.

This clonotype has more than one count but fewer than ten. V and J are TRBV20-1 and TRBJ2-4, with 12 bases identical to TRBD2. The junction had 8 bases not matched to a gene; V was cut back by 4 bases and J by 7 bases. This CDR3 has 15 residues. Germline values: CDR1 DFQATT, CDR2 SNEGSKA (reference sequence). CDR3 DNA sequence: TGCAGTGCTAAAACTAGCGGGAGGCCGGAGAACATTCAGTACTTC. It encodes CSAKTSGRPENIQYF.

The rearrangement joins TRBV4-3 to TRBJ2-5; D uncertain. V dropped 0 bases and J dropped 2 bases, with 10 bases sitting between them. The CDR3 is 15 residues long. Germline CDR1 and CDR2: LGHNA and YSLEER. The DNA of the CDR3 is TGCGCCAGCAGCCAAGAGGCGATAGTACAAGAGACCCAGTACTTC. Translated, it gives CASSQEAIVQETQYF.

A few counts support this clonotype. The V and J genes are TRBV28 and TRBJ2-5; TRBD1 matches 11 bases. Germline V gene data show CDR1 as MDHEN and CDR2 as SYDVKM. J lost 5 bases, V lost 8 bases, and 13 bases had no gene match. This CDR3 is built from 16 residues. DNA of the CDR3: TGTGCCAGCTGCCCCATGCCGGGACAGGGGGGGGAGACCCAGTACTTC. Amino acid sequence: CASCPMPGQGGETQYF.

V usage is TRBV11-2 and J usage is TRBJ2-3; 12 nucleotides line up with TRBD2. The germline V gene has CDR1 SGHAT and CDR2 FQNNGV. This CDR3 is 15 amino acids long. Trimming cost V 5 bases and J 7 bases; bases outside gene matches: 7. The CDR3 bases are TGTGCCAGCAGCCCAGGACTAGCGGGGACCTATACGCAGTATTTT. It translates to CASSPGLAGTYTQYF.

This clonotype occurred many times. The chain uses TRBV29-1 and TRBJ2-7; unclear D gene. V lost 5 bases and J 2 bases, leaving 7 bases between the germline ends. The length of the CDR3 is 11 residues. Germline assignment: CDR1 SQVTM and CDR2 ANQGSEA. The CDR3, as DNA: TGCAGCGTTTTAGGCGCCTACGAGCAGTACTTC. It translates to CSVLGAYEQYF.